This TCR beta chain originates from a study of cytomegalovirus exposure and HLA in healthy donors. Broader study findings: Reports indicated that the classifier achieved high specificity and sensitivity in diagnosing cytomegalovirus status. According to the study, around 180 TCR beta chains were cytomegalovirus-associated. The tendency of first-cohort TCR clusters to co-occur in the approximately 110 validation repertoires was the finding of a later analysis. Despite most TCR sequences being rare, some public TCRs occurred in many donors.

Germline V gene data show CDR1 as MDHEN and CDR2 as SYDVKM. This CDR3 spans 16 amino acids. Between the trimmed V and J ends, which lost 2 bases and 8 bases, there was a span of 19 bases. Sequenced by immunoSEQ multiplex PCR; TCRdb stores in-frame clones only, minus some. The table shows 150,000 to 200,000 clones, with approximately 88% occurring only once. A single count supports this clone. Its antigen is not identified. The chain employs TRBV28 and TRBJ1-3; tentatively, D is TRBD1 (5 bases). The source is a man aged 18 to 29 in good health and CMV-seropositive. Sequencing input: PBMCs. CDR3 in amino acids: CASSLRLGGASDTIYF. The CDR3 nucleotides read TGTGCCAGCAGTTTAAGGTTAGGAGGGGCGTCGGACACCATATATTTT. The full variable domain, rest sourced from reference TRBV28 and TRBJ1-3, is DVKVTQSSRYLVKRTGEKVFLECVQDMDHENMFWYRQDPGLGLRLIYFSYDVKMKEKGDIPEGYSVSREKKERFSLILESASTNQTSMYLCASSLRLGGASDTIYFGEGSWLTVV.